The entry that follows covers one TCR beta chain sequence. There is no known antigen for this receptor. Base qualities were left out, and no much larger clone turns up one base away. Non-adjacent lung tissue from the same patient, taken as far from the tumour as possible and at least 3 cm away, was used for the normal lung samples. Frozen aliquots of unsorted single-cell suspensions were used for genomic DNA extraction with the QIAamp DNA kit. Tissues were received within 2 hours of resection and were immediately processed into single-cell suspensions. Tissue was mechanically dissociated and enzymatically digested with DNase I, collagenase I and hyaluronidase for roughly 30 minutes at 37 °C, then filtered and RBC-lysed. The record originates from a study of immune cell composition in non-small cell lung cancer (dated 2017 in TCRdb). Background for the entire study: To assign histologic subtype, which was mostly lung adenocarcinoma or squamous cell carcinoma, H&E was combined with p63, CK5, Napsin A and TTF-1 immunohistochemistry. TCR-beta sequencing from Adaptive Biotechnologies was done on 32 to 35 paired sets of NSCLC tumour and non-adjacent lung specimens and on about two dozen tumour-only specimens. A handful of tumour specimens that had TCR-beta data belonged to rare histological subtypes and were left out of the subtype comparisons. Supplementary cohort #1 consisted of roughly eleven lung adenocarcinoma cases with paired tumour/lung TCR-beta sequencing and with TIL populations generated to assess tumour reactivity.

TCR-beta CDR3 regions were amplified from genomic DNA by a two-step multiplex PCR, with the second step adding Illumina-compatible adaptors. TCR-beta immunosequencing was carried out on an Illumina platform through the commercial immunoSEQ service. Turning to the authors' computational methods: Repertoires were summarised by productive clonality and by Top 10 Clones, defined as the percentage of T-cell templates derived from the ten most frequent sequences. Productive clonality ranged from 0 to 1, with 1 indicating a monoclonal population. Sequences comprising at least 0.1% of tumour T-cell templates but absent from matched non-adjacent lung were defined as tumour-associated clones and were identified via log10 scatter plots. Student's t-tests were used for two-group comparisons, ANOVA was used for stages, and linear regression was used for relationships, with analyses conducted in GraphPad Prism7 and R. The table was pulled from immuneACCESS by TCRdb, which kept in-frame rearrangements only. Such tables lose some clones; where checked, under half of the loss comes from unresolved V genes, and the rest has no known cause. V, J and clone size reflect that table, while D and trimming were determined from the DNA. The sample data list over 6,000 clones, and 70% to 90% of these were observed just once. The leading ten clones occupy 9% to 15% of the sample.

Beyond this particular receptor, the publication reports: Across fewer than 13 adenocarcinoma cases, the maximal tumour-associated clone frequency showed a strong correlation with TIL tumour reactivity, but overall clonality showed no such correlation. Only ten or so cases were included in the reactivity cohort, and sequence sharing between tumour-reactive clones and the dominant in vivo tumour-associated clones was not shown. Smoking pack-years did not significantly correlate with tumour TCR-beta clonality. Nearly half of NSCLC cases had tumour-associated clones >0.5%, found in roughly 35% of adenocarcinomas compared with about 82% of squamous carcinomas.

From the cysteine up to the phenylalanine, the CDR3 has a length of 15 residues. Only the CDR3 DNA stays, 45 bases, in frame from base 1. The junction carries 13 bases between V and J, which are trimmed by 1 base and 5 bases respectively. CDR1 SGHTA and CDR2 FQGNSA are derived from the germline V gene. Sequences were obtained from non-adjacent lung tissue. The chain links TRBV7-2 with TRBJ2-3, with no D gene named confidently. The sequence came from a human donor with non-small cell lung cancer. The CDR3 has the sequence CASSLEGRELDTQYF. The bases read TGTGCCAGCAGCTTAGAGGGAAGGGAACTAGATACGCAGTATTTT.